Listed below are T cell receptor beta chains from one sample, sequenced in a study of technical replicates of blood from a few donors. Produced via immunoSEQ multiplex PCR; TCRdb's table is partial and in-frame only. The sample has about 80,000 clones, about 90% seen once; the top ten hold about 0.4%. The sequencing input was T cells isolated from PBMCs. These receptors originate from a human donor in good health. The CDR3 runs from the conserved cysteine through the conserved F or W. The order of the fields is clone size, J gene, V gene, D gene, CDR3 DNA, CDR3 protein. A D gene is named only where the DNA matches it firmly. Clone size is stated in some rows and not others, as once, few, many or a class when expanded.

clone_size: NA; j_call: TRBJ2-3; v_call: TRBV7-3; d_call: TRBD2; cdr3_nt: TGTGCCAGCAGCTTAAACGGCGGGAGAACAGATACGCAGTATTTT; cdr3_aa: CASSLNGGRTDTQYF
clone_size: NA; j_call: TRBJ2-1; v_call: TRBV30; d_call: TRBD1; cdr3_nt: TGTGCCTGGAGCTTCGGGACAGGGGTGTACAATGAGCAGTTCTTC; cdr3_aa: CAWSFGTGVYNEQFF
clone_size: NA; j_call: TRBJ2-5; v_call: TRBV5-4; d_call: TRBD2; cdr3_nt: TGTGCCAGCAGCTTGAGTCTAGCGGGAGGGCCGGGACGCGGGACCCAGTACTTC; cdr3_aa: CASSLSLAGGPGRGTQYF
clone_size: once; j_call: TRBJ1-1; v_call: TRBV27; d_call: NA; cdr3_nt: TGTGCCAGCAGTTTATCGCGAGGGGGCACTGAAGCTTTCTTT; cdr3_aa: CASSLSRGGTEAFF
clone_size: NA; j_call: TRBJ2-1; v_call: TRBV4-1; d_call: NA; cdr3_nt: TGCGCCAGCAGCCAAGGTCCCGACAGAAACAATGAGCAGTTCTTC; cdr3_aa: CASSQGPDRNNEQFF
clone_size: NA; j_call: TRBJ2-1; v_call: TRBV11-3; d_call: TRBD2; cdr3_nt: TGTGCCAGCAGCTTGACTAGCGGGGGACCCTACAATGAGCAGTTCTTC; cdr3_aa: CASSLTSGGPYNEQFF
clone_size: NA; j_call: TRBJ2-3; v_call: TRBV4-1; d_call: NA; cdr3_nt: TGCGCCAGCAGCCATTCCGGGACTCCTACAGATACGCAGTATTTT; cdr3_aa: CASSHSGTPTDTQYF
clone_size: NA; j_call: TRBJ2-7; v_call: TRBV6-4; d_call: TRBD1; cdr3_nt: TGTGCCAGCAGTAGGGACAGGAGCTCCTACGAGCAGTACTTC; cdr3_aa: CASSRDRSSYEQYF
clone_size: NA; j_call: TRBJ1-4; v_call: TRBV6-1; d_call: NA; cdr3_nt: TGTGCCAGCAGTGAAGCGCTAACAGATCTTGAAAAACTGTTTTTT; cdr3_aa: CASSEALTDLEKLFF
clone_size: NA; j_call: TRBJ2-5; v_call: TRBV28; d_call: NA; cdr3_nt: TGTGCCAGCAGCCTAAGCCCGGCGCATGGAGGAGAGACCCAGTACTTC; cdr3_aa: CASSLSPAHGGETQYF
clone_size: NA; j_call: TRBJ2-3; v_call: TRBV10-3; d_call: TRBD2; cdr3_nt: TGTGCCATCAGTGAGAGTAGCGGGAGGGCGACAGATACGCAGTATTTT; cdr3_aa: CAISESSGRATDTQYF
clone_size: NA; j_call: TRBJ2-1; v_call: TRBV11-2; d_call: NA; cdr3_nt: TGTGCCAGCAGCCTCTTAGGGGTTGAGCAGTTCTTC; cdr3_aa: CASSLLGVEQFF
clone_size: NA; j_call: TRBJ1-3; v_call: TRBV25-1; d_call: TRBD1; cdr3_nt: TGTGCCAGCAGTGGTACAGGGGCAGATGGAAACACCATATATTTT; cdr3_aa: CASSGTGADGNTIYF
clone_size: NA; j_call: TRBJ2-7; v_call: TRBV27; d_call: NA; cdr3_nt: TGTGCCAGCAGTTTATGGGCAGGGAGGGAGCAGTACTTC; cdr3_aa: CASSLWAGREQYF
clone_size: NA; j_call: TRBJ2-3; v_call: TRBV30; d_call: NA; cdr3_nt: TGTGCCTGGAGTGTTCAAACAGATACGCAGTATTTT; cdr3_aa: CAWSVQTDTQYF
clone_size: NA; j_call: TRBJ2-7; v_call: TRBV7-3; d_call: NA; cdr3_nt: TGTGCCAGCAGCTTAGGGGGGACCTTAGGGTCCGAGCAGTACTTC; cdr3_aa: CASSLGGTLGSEQYF
clone_size: once; j_call: TRBJ2-2; v_call: TRBV7-3; d_call: TRBD2; cdr3_nt: TGTGCCAGCAGCTTAAGGGCGGGAGATCGGACCGGGGAGCTGTTTTTT; cdr3_aa: CASSLRAGDRTGELFF
clone_size: NA; j_call: TRBJ2-1; v_call: TRBV4-1; d_call: TRBD2; cdr3_nt: TGCGCCAGCAGCATACGGGAGGTTTACAATGAGCAGTTCTTC; cdr3_aa: CASSIREVYNEQFF
clone_size: NA; j_call: TRBJ2-7; v_call: TRBV30; d_call: TRBD2; cdr3_nt: TGTGCCTGGAGCCCGGGACTAGCGGGACGCTACGAGCAGTACTTC; cdr3_aa: CAWSPGLAGRYEQYF
clone_size: NA; j_call: TRBJ2-2; v_call: TRBV7-9; d_call: NA; cdr3_nt: TGTGCCAGCAGCTACCCTCGAGGCACCGGGGAGCTGTTTTTT; cdr3_aa: CASSYPRGTGELFF
clone_size: NA; j_call: TRBJ1-5; v_call: TRBV9; d_call: NA; cdr3_nt: TGTGCCAGCAGCAAAGGGACACCTAGCAATCAGCCCCAGCATTTT; cdr3_aa: CASSKGTPSNQPQHF
clone_size: NA; j_call: TRBJ2-3; v_call: TRBV7-8; d_call: TRBD1; cdr3_nt: TGTGCCAGCAGCCCCAGACAGGGGGCGCTTGTGGATACGCAGTATTTT; cdr3_aa: CASSPRQGALVDTQYF
clone_size: NA; j_call: TRBJ2-7; v_call: TRBV2; d_call: TRBD2; cdr3_nt: TGTGCCAGCAGGGAGACTAGCAGTTCCTACGAGCAGTACTTC; cdr3_aa: CASRETSSSYEQYF
clone_size: NA; j_call: TRBJ1-2; v_call: TRBV6-5; d_call: NA; cdr3_nt: TGTGCCAGCTCCCGGGACACCTTGTATGGCTACACCTTC; cdr3_aa: CASSRDTLYGYTF
clone_size: NA; j_call: TRBJ1-5; v_call: TRBV19; d_call: TRBD1; cdr3_nt: TGTGCCAGCGGCAGGGGGGAGGTTCAGCCCCAGCATTTT; cdr3_aa: CASGRGEVQPQHF
clone_size: NA; j_call: TRBJ1-4; v_call: TRBV5-6; d_call: NA; cdr3_nt: TGTGCCAGCAGCCGGGCTCGGGGTGCAACTAATGAAAAACTGTTTTTT; cdr3_aa: CASSRARGATNEKLFF
clone_size: NA; j_call: TRBJ2-1; v_call: TRBV28; d_call: TRBD2; cdr3_nt: TGTGCCAGCTGGGCGGGAGTCGCGATTAACTACAATGAGCAGTTCTTC; cdr3_aa: CASWAGVAINYNEQFF
clone_size: NA; j_call: TRBJ2-5; v_call: TRBV6-5; d_call: NA; cdr3_nt: TGTGCCAGCAGTTACTCGTTTCAAGGGGGCCAGTACTTC; cdr3_aa: CASSYSFQGGQYF
clone_size: NA; j_call: TRBJ2-3; v_call: TRBV6-5; d_call: NA; cdr3_nt: TGTGCCAGCCGGGAAGGGGGAACAGATACGCAGTATTTT; cdr3_aa: CASREGGTDTQYF
clone_size: NA; j_call: TRBJ1-5; v_call: TRBV7-8; d_call: TRBD1; cdr3_nt: TGTGCCAGCAGCGTAACAGGGGATACCAATCAGCCCCAGCATTTT; cdr3_aa: CASSVTGDTNQPQHF
clone_size: NA; j_call: TRBJ2-2; v_call: TRBV1; d_call: NA; cdr3_nt: TGCACCAGCAGCCAAGATCCCCAACTAGCGGGGACGGACACCGGGGAGCTGTTTTTT; cdr3_aa: CTSSQDPQLAGTDTGELFF
clone_size: NA; j_call: TRBJ2-6; v_call: TRBV10-3; d_call: NA; cdr3_nt: TGTGCCATCAGTGACCCCAGGGGCTCTGGGGCCAACGTCCTGACTTTC; cdr3_aa: CAISDPRGSGANVLTF
clone_size: NA; j_call: TRBJ2-3; v_call: TRBV10-1; d_call: NA; cdr3_nt: TGCGCCAGCAGTGAGGCCGGAGGAGCAGATACGCAGTATTTT; cdr3_aa: CASSEAGGADTQYF